This TCR beta chain was identified during a study of blood T cells in healthy people across ages. The study, taken as a whole, reports: In the absence of known donor CMV status, changes in expanded clonotypes were possibly confounded.

Germline V CDR1 and CDR2: SGHDT, YYEEEE. CDR3 length: 13 residues. The V and J ends lost 5 bases and 6 bases respectively, with 12 bases between them. This clonotype has only a few counts. Its antigen is undetermined. The use of a sample-barcoded 5' primer and a J-beta primer mix characterized a second PCR of about 7 to 12 cycles. Carrying 12 random nucleotides, a template-switch adaptor labeled each individual cDNA molecule. TCRdb called the 5' RACE reads again in MiXCR, with one record for every CDR3 protein. The sample gives 1.5 million to 2 million distinct CDR3 sequences, more than 35% of which show up once; under 25% is in the top ten.

This clonotype was obtained from a human donor in good health. Sequenced material: blood. The V call is TRBV5-6, the J call TRBJ2-1; TRBD2 is a possible D gene (5 bases). DNA for the CDR3: TGTGCCAGCAGTTCCGGACTTTCCAATGAGCAGTTCTTC. As protein: CASSSGLSNEQFF.